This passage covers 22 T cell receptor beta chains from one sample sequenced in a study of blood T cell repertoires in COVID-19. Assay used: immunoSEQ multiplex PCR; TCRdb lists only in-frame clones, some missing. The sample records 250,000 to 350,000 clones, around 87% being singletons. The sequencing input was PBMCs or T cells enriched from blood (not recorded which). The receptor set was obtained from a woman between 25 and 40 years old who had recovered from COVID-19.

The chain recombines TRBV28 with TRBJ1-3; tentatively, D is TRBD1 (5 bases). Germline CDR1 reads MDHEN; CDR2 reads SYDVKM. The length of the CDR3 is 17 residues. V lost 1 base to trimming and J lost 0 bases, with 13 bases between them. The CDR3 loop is CASSLSGGVLSGNTIYF. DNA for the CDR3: TGTGCCAGCAGTTTATCGGGGGGAGTGCTCTCTGGAAACACCATATATTTT.

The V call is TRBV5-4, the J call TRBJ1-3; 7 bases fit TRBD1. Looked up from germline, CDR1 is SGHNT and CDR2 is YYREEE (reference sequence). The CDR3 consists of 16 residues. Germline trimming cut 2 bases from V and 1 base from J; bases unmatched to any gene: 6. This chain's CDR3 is CASSFERQGSGNTIYF. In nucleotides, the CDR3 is TGTGCCAGCAGCTTTGAGAGACAGGGATCTGGAAACACCATATATTTT. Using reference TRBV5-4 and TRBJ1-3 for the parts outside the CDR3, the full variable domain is ETGVTQSPTHLIKTRGQQVTLRCSSQSGHNTVSWYQQALGQGPQFIFQYYREEENGRGNFPPRFSGLQFPNYSSELNVNALELDDSALYLCASSFERQGSGNTIYFGEGSWLTVV.

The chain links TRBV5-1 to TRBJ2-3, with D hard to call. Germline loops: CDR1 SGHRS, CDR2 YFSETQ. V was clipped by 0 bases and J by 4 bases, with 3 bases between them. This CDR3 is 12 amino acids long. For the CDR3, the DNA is TGCGCCAGCAGCTTGGCTCCAGATACGCAGTATTTT. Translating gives CASSLAPDTQYF.

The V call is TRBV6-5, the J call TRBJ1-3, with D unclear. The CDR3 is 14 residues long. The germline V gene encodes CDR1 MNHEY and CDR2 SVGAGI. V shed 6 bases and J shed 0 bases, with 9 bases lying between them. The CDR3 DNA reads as TGTGCCAGCAGCTCACGAGACTCTGGAAACACCATATATTTT. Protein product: CASSSRDSGNTIYF.

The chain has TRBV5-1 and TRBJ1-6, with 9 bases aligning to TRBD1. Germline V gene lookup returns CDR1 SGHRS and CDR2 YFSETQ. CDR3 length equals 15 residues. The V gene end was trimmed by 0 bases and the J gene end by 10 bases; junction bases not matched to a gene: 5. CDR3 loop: CASSLGGTGFSPLHF. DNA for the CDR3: TGCGCCAGCAGCTTGGGGGGGACAGGGTTCTCACCCCTCCACTTT.

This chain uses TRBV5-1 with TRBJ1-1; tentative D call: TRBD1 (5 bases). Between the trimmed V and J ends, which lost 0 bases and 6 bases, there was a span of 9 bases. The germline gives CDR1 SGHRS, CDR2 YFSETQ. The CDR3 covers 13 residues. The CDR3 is CASSLVLGAEAFF. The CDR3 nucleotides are TGCGCCAGCAGCTTGGTTCTAGGGGCTGAAGCTTTCTTT.

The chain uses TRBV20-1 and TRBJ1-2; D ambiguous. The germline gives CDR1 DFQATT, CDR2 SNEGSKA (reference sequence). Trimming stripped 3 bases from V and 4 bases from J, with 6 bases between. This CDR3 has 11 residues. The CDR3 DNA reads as TGCAGTGCTAGTAACAGCTATGGCTACACCTTC. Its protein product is CSASNSYGYTF.

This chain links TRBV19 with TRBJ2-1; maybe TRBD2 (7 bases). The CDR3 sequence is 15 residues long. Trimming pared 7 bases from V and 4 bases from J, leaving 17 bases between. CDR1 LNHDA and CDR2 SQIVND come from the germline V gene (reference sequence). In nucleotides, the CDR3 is TGTGCCAGTACCCTCGGGGCGGGGGCTTACAATGAGCAGTTCTTC. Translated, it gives CASTLGAGAYNEQFF.

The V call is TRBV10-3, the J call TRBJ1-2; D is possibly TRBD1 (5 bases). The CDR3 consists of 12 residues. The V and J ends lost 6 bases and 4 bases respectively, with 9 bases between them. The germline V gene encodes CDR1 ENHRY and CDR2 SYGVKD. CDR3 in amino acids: CAIRNDSYGYTF. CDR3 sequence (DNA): TGTGCCATCAGGAACGACAGCTATGGCTACACCTTC.

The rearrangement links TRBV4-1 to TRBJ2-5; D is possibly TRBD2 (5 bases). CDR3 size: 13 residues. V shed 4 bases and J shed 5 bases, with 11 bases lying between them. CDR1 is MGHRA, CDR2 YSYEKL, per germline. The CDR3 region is CASSPPTGETQYF. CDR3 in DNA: TGCGCCAGCAGCCCACCGACGGGGGAGACCCAGTACTTC.

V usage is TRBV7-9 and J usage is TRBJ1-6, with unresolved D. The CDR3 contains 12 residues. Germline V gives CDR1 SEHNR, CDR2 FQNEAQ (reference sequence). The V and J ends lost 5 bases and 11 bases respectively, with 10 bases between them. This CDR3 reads CASSPSGTPLHF. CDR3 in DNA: TGTGCCAGCAGCCCCTCAGGCACACCCCTCCACTTT.

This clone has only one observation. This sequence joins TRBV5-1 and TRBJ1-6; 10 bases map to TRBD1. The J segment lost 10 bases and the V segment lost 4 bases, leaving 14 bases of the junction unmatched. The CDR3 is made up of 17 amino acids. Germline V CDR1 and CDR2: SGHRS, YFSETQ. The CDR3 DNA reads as TGCGCCAGCAGCGTTTGGGAACCGGGACAGGGGTTGTCACCCCTCCACTTT. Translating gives CASSVWEPGQGLSPLHF.

The CDR3 loop reads CASSQGAYGYTF. CDR3 in DNA: TGTGCCAGCAGCCAAGGGGCCTATGGCTACACCTTC. The chain carries TRBV4-2 and TRBJ1-2, with no clear D. This CDR3 spans 12 amino acids. Trimming took off 1 base at V and 4 bases at J, with 4 bases between the two ends. The germline gives CDR1 LGHNA, CDR2 YNFKEQ.

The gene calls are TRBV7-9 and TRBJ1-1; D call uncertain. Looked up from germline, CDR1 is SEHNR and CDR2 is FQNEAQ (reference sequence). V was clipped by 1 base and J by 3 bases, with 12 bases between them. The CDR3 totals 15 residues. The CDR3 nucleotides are TGTGCCAGCAGCTTAGGTCGGGAGGTTTACACTGAAGCTTTCTTT. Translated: CASSLGREVYTEAFF.

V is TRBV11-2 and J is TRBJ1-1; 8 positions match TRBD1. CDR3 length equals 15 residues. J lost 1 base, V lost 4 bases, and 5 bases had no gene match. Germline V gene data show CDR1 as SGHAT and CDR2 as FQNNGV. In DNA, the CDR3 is TGTGCCAGCAGCTGGCGGACAGGGAGGAACACTGAAGCTTTCTTT. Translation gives CASSWRTGRNTEAFF.

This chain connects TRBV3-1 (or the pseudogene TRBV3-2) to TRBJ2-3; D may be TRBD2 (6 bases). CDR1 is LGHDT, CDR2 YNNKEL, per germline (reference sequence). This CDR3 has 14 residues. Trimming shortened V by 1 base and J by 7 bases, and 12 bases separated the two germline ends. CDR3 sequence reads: CASSQVPSAHTQYF. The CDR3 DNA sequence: TGTGCCAGCAGCCAAGTCCCTAGCGCACATACGCAGTATTTT.

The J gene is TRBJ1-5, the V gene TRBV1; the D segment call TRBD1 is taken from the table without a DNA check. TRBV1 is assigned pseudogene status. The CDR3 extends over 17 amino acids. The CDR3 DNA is TGCACCAGCAGCCTTCGGGACAGGGGTTATAGCAATCAGCCCCAGCATTTT. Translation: CTSSLRDRGYSNQPQHF.

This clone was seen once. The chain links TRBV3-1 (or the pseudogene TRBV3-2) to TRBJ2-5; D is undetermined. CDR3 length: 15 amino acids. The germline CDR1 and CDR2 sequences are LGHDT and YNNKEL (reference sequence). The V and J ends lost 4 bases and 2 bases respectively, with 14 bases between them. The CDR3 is CASSRLGTQQETQYF. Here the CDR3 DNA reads TGTGCCAGCAGCCGGCTGGGCACCCAACAAGAGACCCAGTACTTC.

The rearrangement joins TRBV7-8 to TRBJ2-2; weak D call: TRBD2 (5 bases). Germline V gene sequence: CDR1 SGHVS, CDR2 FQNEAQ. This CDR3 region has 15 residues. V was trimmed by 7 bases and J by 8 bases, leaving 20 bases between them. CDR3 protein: CASTAPGPRGGELFF. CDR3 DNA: TGTGCCAGCACCGCGCCCGGGCCCCGGGGAGGGGAGCTGTTTTTT.

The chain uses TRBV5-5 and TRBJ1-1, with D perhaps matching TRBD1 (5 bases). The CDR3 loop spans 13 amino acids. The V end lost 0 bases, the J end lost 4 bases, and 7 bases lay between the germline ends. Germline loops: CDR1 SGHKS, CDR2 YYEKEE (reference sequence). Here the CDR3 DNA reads TGTGCCAGCAGCTTGGCAGGGTTCACTGAAGCTTTCTTT. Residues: CASSLAGFTEAFF.

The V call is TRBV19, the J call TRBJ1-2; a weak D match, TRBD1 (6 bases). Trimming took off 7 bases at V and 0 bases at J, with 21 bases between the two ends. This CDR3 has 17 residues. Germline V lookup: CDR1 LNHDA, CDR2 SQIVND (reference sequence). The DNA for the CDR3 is TGTGCCAGTACTTCATGGGACAACATCCTATCTAACTATGGCTACACCTTC. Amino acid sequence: CASTSWDNILSNYGYTF.

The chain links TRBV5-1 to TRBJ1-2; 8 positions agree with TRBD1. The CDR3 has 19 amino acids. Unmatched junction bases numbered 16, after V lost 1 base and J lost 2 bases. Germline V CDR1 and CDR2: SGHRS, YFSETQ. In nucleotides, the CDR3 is TGCGCCAGCAGCTTGTTGTGGGCGGACAGGGAATACGGGAACTATGGCTACACCTTC. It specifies CASSLLWADREYGNYGYTF.